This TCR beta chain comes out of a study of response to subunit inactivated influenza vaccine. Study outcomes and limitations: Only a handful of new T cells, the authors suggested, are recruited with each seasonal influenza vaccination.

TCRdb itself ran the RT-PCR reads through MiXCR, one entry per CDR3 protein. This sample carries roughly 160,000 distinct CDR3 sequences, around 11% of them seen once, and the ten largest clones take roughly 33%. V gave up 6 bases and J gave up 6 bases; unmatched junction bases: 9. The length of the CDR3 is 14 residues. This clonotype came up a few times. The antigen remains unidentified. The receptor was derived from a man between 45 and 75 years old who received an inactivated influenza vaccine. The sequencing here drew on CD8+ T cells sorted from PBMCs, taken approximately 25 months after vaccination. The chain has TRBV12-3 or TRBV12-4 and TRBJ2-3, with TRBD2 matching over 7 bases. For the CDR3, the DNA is TGTGCCAGCAGCCTTCTAGCGGACCAGGATACGCAGTATTTT. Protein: CASSLLADQDTQYF.